This TCR beta chain was recorded in a study of blood T cell repertoires in COVID-19. In the study overall: Both acute and convalescent COVID-19 samples were obtained from the United States, Italy and Spain. PBMCs, B-cell-depleted T cells, or T cells provided the cDNA or gDNA that made up the material.

This clone appeared a few times. Profiling relied on immunoSEQ multiplex PCR, and the TCRdb table lists in-frame clones only, not all of them. Among a few hundred thousand clones, about 85% were seen once, and the ten largest hold approximately 2.2%. Trimming cost V 4 bases and J 4 bases, with 5 bases left between them. CDR3 length equals 11 residues. Germline CDR1 SGHDT, CDR2 YYEEEE. The chain carries TRBV5-6 and TRBJ2-5, with D unresolved. This clonotype was obtained from a man aged 18-30 years with active or convalescent COVID-19. Specimen: peripheral blood. In DNA, the CDR3 is TGTGCCAGCAGCCGACTAGAGACCCAGTACTTC. It yields the protein CASSRLETQYF.